The clone carrying this T cell receptor (beta chain) was recorded a few times. Its specificity is unknown. One end of the junction is discordant with germline, which a read error may explain. CDR1 SGHVS and CDR2 FQNEAQ come from the germline V gene. This CDR3 region has 18 residues. This record belongs to a study of T cells in Graves' hyperthyroidism and ophthalmopathy. RNA transcripts yielded amplified TCR beta CDR3 regions. In the first-round RT-PCR of the TCR CDR3, the HTBI primer set was used. Each CDR3 protein is one row after TCRdb ran MiXCR on the multiplex PCR reads. The sample consists of hundreds of thousands of distinct CDR3 sequences, roughly 14% of them appearing once. Whole-study results and caveats: Clonotypes that were expanded in thyroid above 0.001 mostly appeared in blood too.

The sequence was collected from a woman in her twenties or thirties with Graves' hyperthyroidism. Input material: blood. J is TRBJ1-3 and V is TRBV7-8; the match to TRBD1 covers 9 bases. The CDR3 spells CASNLWSTGQGSGNTIYF. The CDR3 coding sequence is TGTGCCAGCAACTTATGGAGTACGGGACAGGGCTCTGGAAACACCATATATTTT.